The 29 T cell receptor beta chains presented below share a single source sample, sequenced in a study of blood T cell repertoires in COVID-19. The protocol was immunoSEQ multiplex PCR, while the TCRdb copy is restricted to in-frame clones and leaves out a portion. The table includes roughly 200,000 clones, about 86% detected once. Sequencing used peripheral blood. The source is a man aged 60 to 75 who had recovered from COVID-19.

This chain uses TRBV6-5 with TRBJ1-1; unclear D gene. Germline V lookup: CDR1 MNHEY, CDR2 SVGAGI. The CDR3 is 13 amino acids. V was cut by 2 bases and J by 1 base, with 5 bases left in between. CDR3 sequence reads: CASSYAGNTEAFF. The CDR3 DNA reads as TGTGCCAGCAGTTACGCAGGGAACACTGAAGCTTTCTTT.

The chain joins TRBV13 to TRBJ2-1; possibly TRBD2 for D (7 bases). V was trimmed by 5 bases and J by 0 bases, leaving 14 bases between them. Germline-derived CDR1 and CDR2 are PRHDT and FYEKMQ (reference sequence). CDR3 length: 16 residues. The CDR3 is CASSGGGPFSYNEQFF. The CDR3, as DNA: TGTGCCAGCAGCGGGGGGGGCCCCTTCTCCTACAATGAGCAGTTCTTC.

CDR3 in DNA: TGTGCCAGCTCCGGGACAGGGAGGGAGTCTGAAGCTTTCTTT. Its protein product is CASSGTGRESEAFF. The rearrangement links TRBV6-4 to TRBJ1-1; 9 positions agree with TRBD1. Losses at the gene ends were 8 bases for V and 6 bases for J; bases not matched to a gene: 10. Germline lookup yields CDR1 MRHNA and CDR2 SNTAGT. The CDR3 spans 14 residues.

This sequence joins TRBV5-4 and TRBJ2-3, with 9 bases aligning to TRBD2. V lost 4 bases and J lost 0; bases outside the gene matches: 9. This CDR3 spans 17 amino acids. Germline CDR1 reads SGHNT; CDR2 reads YYREEE (reference sequence). Here the CDR3 DNA reads TGTGCCAGCAGCATTCCTCTAGCGGGACTTAGCACAGATACGCAGTATTTT. Protein sequence: CASSIPLAGLSTDTQYF. The whole variable domain, remainder taken from reference TRBV5-4 and TRBJ2-3, is ETGVTQSPTHLIKTRGQQVTLRCSSQSGHNTVSWYQQALGQGPQFIFQYYREEENGRGNFPPRFSGLQFPNYSSELNVNALELDDSALYLCASSIPLAGLSTDTQYFGPGTRLTVL.

The chain combines TRBV7-3 with TRBJ2-7; weak D call: TRBD1 (6 bases). V was pared by 3 bases and J by 4 bases, with 22 bases between. Germline V lookup: CDR1 SGHTA, CDR2 FQGTGA. This CDR3 has 17 amino acids. The CDR3 spells CASSFTQSTGQVYEQYF. The CDR3 DNA follows: TGTGCCAGCAGCTTTACCCAGAGTACGGGACAAGTATACGAGCAGTACTTC.

The chain couples TRBV10-3 to TRBJ1-2, with TRBD1 matching 8 bases. Germline assignment: CDR1 ENHRY and CDR2 SYGVKD. After removal of 6 bases from V and 11 bases from J, the junction contained 5 bases not matched to a gene. The CDR3 totals 11 residues. The CDR3 protein is CAISPDREYTF. The CDR3 nucleotides are TGTGCCATCAGCCCGGACAGGGAGTACACCTTC.

CDR3: CASRLAGGAAYEQYF. The CDR3 DNA follows: TGTGCCAGCAGGTTAGCGGGAGGGGCGGCCTACGAGCAGTACTTC. The chain joins TRBV6-5 to TRBJ2-7, with 11 bases matching TRBD2. This CDR3 is built from 15 residues. J was trimmed by 2 bases and V by 6 bases; bases with no gene match: 6. Germline CDR1 MNHEY, CDR2 SVGAGI.

The V and J genes are TRBV7-9 and TRBJ1-1, with 8 positions matching TRBD1. Per germline, CDR1 SEHNR and CDR2 FQNEAQ (reference sequence). The CDR3 sequence is 13 residues long. V lost 7 bases to trimming and J lost 4 bases; unmatched junction nucleotides: 5. The CDR3 is CASIQGVSTEAFF. The CDR3 nucleotides are TGTGCCAGCATACAGGGGGTTTCCACTGAAGCTTTCTTT.

This clone turned up a few times. The chain is built from TRBV3-1 (or the pseudogene TRBV3-2) and TRBJ2-3; unclear D gene. The CDR3 length is 13 residues. Trimming removed 4 bases from V and 4 bases from J, with 9 bases in between. Germline V lookup: CDR1 LGHDT, CDR2 YNNKEL (reference sequence). Written as DNA, the CDR3 is TGTGCCAGCAGCCTCCAAGGAGCAGATACGCAGTATTTT. This sequence encodes CASSLQGADTQYF.

The chain is built from TRBV30 and TRBJ1-6, with TRBD1 matching over 8 bases. The ends lost 3 bases at V and 7 bases at J; junction bases unmatched: 14. Germline loops: CDR1 GTSNPN, CDR2 SVGIG (reference sequence). This CDR3 comprises 17 residues. The CDR3 DNA reads TGTGCCTGGAGCTCCTCCGCTTGGACAGGGTGGAATTCACCCCTCCACTTT. As protein: CAWSSSAWTGWNSPLHF. The full variable domain, completed using reference TRBV30 and TRBJ1-6, is SQTIHQWPATLVQPVGSPLSLECTVEGTSNPNLYWYRQAAGRGLQLLFYSVGIGQISSEVPQNLSASRPQDRQFILSSKKLLLSDSGFYLCAWSSSAWTGWNSPLHFGNGTRLTVT.

This rearrangement joins TRBV18 to TRBJ2-2; tentatively, D is TRBD1 (6 bases). Germline loops: CDR1 KGHSH, CDR2 LQKENI. The ends were cut back, 3 bases at V and 6 bases at J, with 14 bases in the middle. The CDR3 extends over 15 amino acids. The CDR3 nucleotides read TGTGCCAGCTCACCGTCACAGGGTTACGCCGGGGAGCTGTTTTTT. This gives the protein CASSPSQGYAGELFF.

The count of this clone is one. This sequence joins TRBV10-3 and TRBJ2-2; 7 nucleotides agree with TRBD2. J was trimmed by 7 bases and V by 10 bases; bases with no gene match: 12. Germline CDR1 is ENHRY and CDR2 is SYGVKD. The CDR3 is 14 amino acids. DNA for the CDR3: TGTGCCACCTTTAGGGACTACCCCCACGGGGAGCTGTTTTTT. Its protein is CATFRDYPHGELFF.

This clone was recorded once. The gene calls are TRBV4-2 and TRBJ1-2; D perhaps matches TRBD1 (5 bases). Trimming stripped 4 bases from V and 9 bases from J, with 15 bases between. This CDR3 contains 13 residues. Per germline, CDR1 LGHNA and CDR2 YNFKEQ. The CDR3 bases are TGTGCCAGCAGCCCAGGGTCCCAATGGAGCTACACCTTC. It codes for CASSPGSQWSYTF.

The chain couples TRBV2 to TRBJ1-5; TRBD1 matches at 7 bases. Looked up from germline, CDR1 is SNHLY and CDR2 is FYNNEI. J was trimmed by 1 base and V by 8 bases; bases with no gene match: 8. The CDR3 totals 15 residues. The CDR3: CASGEGGWSNQPQHF. Written as DNA, the CDR3 is TGTGCCAGCGGAGAAGGGGGCTGGAGCAATCAGCCCCAGCATTTT.

V is TRBV18 and J is TRBJ2-3, with 8 bases lining up with TRBD2. Per germline, CDR1 KGHSH and CDR2 LQKENI. This CDR3 has 17 amino acids. V gave up 3 bases and J gave up 5 bases; unmatched junction bases: 13. CDR3 coding DNA: TGTGCCAGCTCACCTCAGGAGTTAGCGGGAAGTATAGATACGCAGTATTTT. Its protein product is CASSPQELAGSIDTQYF.

V gene TRBV24-1 combines with J gene TRBJ2-2; a possible D gene is TRBD2 (5 bases). The V gene lost 2 bases and the J gene lost 5 bases, with 11 bases spanning the gap. CDR1 and CDR2 (germline): KGHDR, SFDVKD. The CDR3 has 15 residues. The CDR3 spells CATSDSSWETGELFF. CDR3 DNA: TGTGCCACCAGTGATTCCTCCTGGGAGACCGGGGAGCTGTTTTTT.

The chain recombines TRBV30 with TRBJ2-7, with D possibly being TRBD2 (5 bases). The V and J ends lost 5 bases and 2 bases respectively, with 19 bases between them. Germline CDR1 GTSNPN, CDR2 SVGIG (reference sequence). CDR3 length equals 15 residues. CDR3 bases: TGTGCCTGGGGGGTCGGCCGGGGTGGTGCCTACGAGCAGTACTTC. Protein sequence: CAWGVGRGGAYEQYF.

The genes are TRBV6-5 and TRBJ1-3; D gene unclear. Germline CDR1 reads MNHEY; CDR2 reads SVGAGI. The CDR3 spans 12 residues. Trimming took 8 bases from V and 5 from J, leaving 10 bases between them. CDR3 DNA sequence: TGTGCCAGCGTACTCGGGAGAAACACCATATATTTT. It codes for CASVLGRNTIYF.

The genes are TRBV28 and TRBJ2-7; 13 bases agree with TRBD2. The length of the CDR3 is 18 residues. Trimming at V came to 3 bases and at J to 2 bases, leaving 10 bases not matched to a gene. CDR1 is MDHEN, CDR2 SYDVKM, per germline. CDR3 in amino acids: CASSFIGLAGVSTYEQYF. DNA for the CDR3: TGTGCCAGCAGTTTCATAGGACTAGCGGGAGTAAGTACCTACGAGCAGTACTTC. The entire variable domain, with the rest obtained from reference TRBV28 and TRBJ2-7, is as follows: DVKVTQSSRYLVKRTGEKVFLECVQDMDHENMFWYRQDPGLGLRLIYFSYDVKMKEKGDIPEGYSVSREKKERFSLILESASTNQTSMYLCASSFIGLAGVSTYEQYFGPGTRLTVT.

The chain is built from TRBV28 and TRBJ1-5, with D unresolved. Trimming cost V 3 bases and J 0 bases, with 9 bases left between them. This CDR3 comprises 15 residues. The V gene's germline CDR1 is MDHEN and CDR2 SYDVKM. CDR3 coding DNA: TGTGCCAGCAGTTTGGGAGATTATAGCAATCAGCCCCAGCATTTT. Its protein is CASSLGDYSNQPQHF. Full variable domain (rest looked up from reference TRBV28 and TRBJ1-5): DVKVTQSSRYLVKRTGEKVFLECVQDMDHENMFWYRQDPGLGLRLIYFSYDVKMKEKGDIPEGYSVSREKKERFSLILESASTNQTSMYLCASSLGDYSNQPQHFGDGTRLSIL.

This rearrangement joins TRBV14 to TRBJ2-5, with 9 bases fitting TRBD2. Looked up from germline, CDR1 is SGHDN and CDR2 is FVKESK. The CDR3 sequence is 18 residues long. V lost 3 bases to trimming and J lost 2 bases; unmatched junction nucleotides: 13. CDR3 coding DNA: TGTGCCAGCAGCCACGGGGCCTCGACTAGCGGAGCTCAAGAGACCCAGTACTTC. Encoded protein: CASSHGASTSGAQETQYF. Supplemented by reference TRBV14 and TRBJ2-5, the full variable domain reads EAGVTQFPSHSVIEKGQTVTLRCDPISGHDNLYWYRRVMGKEIKFLLHFVKESKQDESGMPNNRFLAERTGGTYSTLKVQPAELEDSGVYFCASSHGASTSGAQETQYFGPGTRLLVL.

The rearrangement joins TRBV6-5 to TRBJ1-1, with 7 positions matching TRBD1. The germline V gene has CDR1 MNHEY and CDR2 SVGAGI. The CDR3 has 14 residues. J lost 2 bases, V lost 6 bases, and 6 bases had no gene match. As DNA, the CDR3 is TGTGCCAGCAGCCTCGGACAGGCTAACACTGAAGCTTTCTTT. The encoded protein is CASSLGQANTEAFF.

The rearrangement joins TRBV4-2 to TRBJ2-3, with 9 positions matching TRBD2. The V gene's germline CDR1 is LGHNA and CDR2 YNFKEQ. The CDR3 consists of 19 residues. V lost 0 bases and J lost 6; bases outside the gene matches: 16. The CDR3 DNA sequence: TGTGCCAGCAGCCAAGATAGGAGACTAGCGGACGTAGGGTCGGATACGCAGTATTTT. Translated, it gives CASSQDRRLADVGSDTQYF.

This chain joins TRBV11-2 and TRBJ1-1; D call uncertain. This CDR3 is 16 amino acids long. CDR1 SGHAT and CDR2 FQNNGV come from the germline V gene. Trimming took off 6 bases at V and 5 bases at J, with 22 bases between the two ends. The CDR3 here is CASSLLRALRGTEAFF. In nucleotides, the CDR3 is TGTGCCAGCAGTCTTTTGAGGGCACTCCGAGGTACTGAAGCTTTCTTT.

The chain is built from TRBV6-2 or TRBV6-3 and TRBJ2-3; 7 positions match TRBD2. V shed 2 bases and J 1 base; nucleotides not matched to a gene: 0. Germline CDR1 is MNHEY and CDR2 is SVGEGT. The CDR3 has 14 residues. The CDR3 is CASSYGGGTDTQYF. The CDR3, as DNA: TGTGCCAGCAGTTACGGGGGGGGCACAGATACGCAGTATTTT.

The table lists this clone with a count of one. The gene calls are TRBV28 and TRBJ2-7, with 10 bases aligning to TRBD2. After removal of 8 bases from V and 0 bases from J, the junction contained 10 bases not matched to a gene. The CDR3 has 16 residues. The germline gives CDR1 MDHEN, CDR2 SYDVKM. The CDR3 DNA is TGTGCCAGCCCCCCAACCGGGACTAGCGTCTCCTACGAGCAGTACTTC. It codes for CASPPTGTSVSYEQYF. Full variable domain (remainder filled in from reference TRBV28 and TRBJ2-7): DVKVTQSSRYLVKRTGEKVFLECVQDMDHENMFWYRQDPGLGLRLIYFSYDVKMKEKGDIPEGYSVSREKKERFSLILESASTNQTSMYLCASPPTGTSVSYEQYFGPGTRLTVT.

The genes are TRBV12-3 or TRBV12-4 and TRBJ2-4, with D possibly matching TRBD1 (6 bases). This CDR3 region has 13 residues. Trimming took 7 bases from V and 4 from J, leaving 11 bases between them. In nucleotides, the CDR3 is TGTGCCAGCACCCGGGACACAAAAAACATTCAGTACTTC. Translation: CASTRDTKNIQYF.

The chain couples TRBV18 to TRBJ2-7; TRBD1 is a possible D gene (6 bases). CDR1 and CDR2 (germline): KGHSH, LQKENI. The CDR3 is 15 residues long. With 3 bases removed from V and 1 base from J, the gap between germline ends came to 13 bases. The CDR3 DNA reads TGTGCCAGCTCACCTGCGGCGGACAGTTCCTACGAGCAGTACTTC. Its protein is CASSPAADSSYEQYF.

The rearrangement uses TRBV4-3 and TRBJ2-7; D might be TRBD2 (5 bases). The germline CDR1 and CDR2 sequences are LGHNA and YSLEER. The CDR3 is 14 amino acids. V lost 1 base, J lost 5 bases, and 12 bases lay in between. The CDR3 nucleotides are TGCGCCAGCAGCCAAGTTCCGGGGTCCCACGAGCAGTACTTC. Its translation is CASSQVPGSHEQYF.